This TCR beta chain comes out of a study of blood T cell repertoires in COVID-19. As for the study in general: The United States, Italy and Spain were the sources of the acute and convalescent COVID-19 samples. T cells, B-cell-depleted T cells, or PBMCs provided the cDNA or gDNA that served as material.

Using immunoSEQ multiplex PCR, the repertoire was profiled, and TCRdb retains in-frame clones only, with some absent. This table holds about 190,000 clones, approximately 81% found once. The CDR3 extends over 15 amino acids. V was shortened by 0 bases and J by 2 bases, with 11 bases between the two germline ends. The sample consisted of peripheral blood. The J gene is TRBJ2-7, the V gene TRBV6-7; D gene ambiguous. TRBV6-7 is labeled an ORF, and its function is uncertain. The sequence came from a human donor in a cohort sampled during active COVID-19. The CDR3 protein is CASSYSIQKTYEQYF. CDR3 nucleotide sequence: TGTGCCAGCAGTTACTCGATACAGAAGACCTACGAGCAGTACTTC.